The sequence of this T cell receptor beta chain was determined in a study of shared clonotypes between healthy human individuals. Study-wide context: Three CD4 naive, three CD4 memory, two CD8 naive and one CD8 memory plate were used per donor. Study-wide results and caveats: The generation probabilities recorded for non-shared clonotypes fell below those of clonotypes shared by all four donors.

Using immunoSEQ multiplex PCR, the repertoire was profiled, and TCRdb retains in-frame clones only, with some absent. This table holds over a million clones, about 84% found once. The V gene's germline CDR1 is MGHRA and CDR2 YSYEKL. V was clipped by 0 bases and J by 5 bases, with 16 bases between them. The CDR3 sequence is 16 residues long. As for this clone: Its antigen is currently unknown.

Donors were healthy HIV-negative adults without recent acute infections or vaccinations. The V gene is TRBV4-1, the J gene TRBJ2-5, with a possible D match to TRBD2 (6 bases). The sequence came from a man younger than 35 in good health. Some clones in this sample may be carry-over from other donors' samples. Sequenced material: memory CD4+ T cells from PBMCs. Subset described: CD45RA-negative fraction. The CDR3 DNA is TGCGCCAGCAGCCAAGATCCCCCTACGGGAGTCGAGACCCAGTACTTC. The encoded protein is CASSQDPPTGVETQYF.